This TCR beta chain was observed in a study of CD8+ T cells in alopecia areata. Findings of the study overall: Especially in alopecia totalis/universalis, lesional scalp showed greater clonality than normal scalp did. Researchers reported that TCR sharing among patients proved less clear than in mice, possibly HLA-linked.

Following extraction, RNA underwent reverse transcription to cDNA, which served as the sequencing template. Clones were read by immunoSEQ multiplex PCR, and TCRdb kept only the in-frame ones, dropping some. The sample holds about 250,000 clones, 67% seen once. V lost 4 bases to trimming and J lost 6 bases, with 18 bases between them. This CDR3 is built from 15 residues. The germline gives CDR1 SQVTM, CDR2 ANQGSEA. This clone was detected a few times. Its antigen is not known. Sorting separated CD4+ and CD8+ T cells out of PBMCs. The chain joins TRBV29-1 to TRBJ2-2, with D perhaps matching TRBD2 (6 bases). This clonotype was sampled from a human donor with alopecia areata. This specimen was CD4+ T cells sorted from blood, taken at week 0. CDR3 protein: CSVASNFGGSGELFF. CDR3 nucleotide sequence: TGCAGCGTTGCTTCAAACTTCGGGGGTTCCGGGGAGCTGTTTTTT.